Following are 26 T cell receptor beta chains from one sample sequenced in a study of PD-1 blockade in classical Hodgkin lymphoma (dated by TCRdb to 2018 to 2020). What this sample's time point label stands for: cycle 2 day 1 (C2D1) of nivolumab. All trial patients had relapsed after autologous stem cell transplantation, with cohorts A, B and C differing in prior brentuximab vedotin exposure. Library creation used the immunoSEQ multiplex PCR assay. The table comes from immuneACCESS by way of TCRdb, which keeps in-frame sequences with V and J called. Part of the clones is missing from these tables; in studies checked, under half for an unresolved V gene and the rest for unknown reasons. This sample has around 19,000 clones in its table, and 65% to 80% of those were observed once. Approximately 25% of the sample is taken by the ten largest. The sequencing here drew on peripheral blood mononuclear cells (PBMCs), taken before the second cycle of nivolumab. These receptors originate from a human donor with classical Hodgkin lymphoma.

This clone was seen a handful of times. This chain links TRBV2 with TRBJ2-3; D not certain. The CDR3 has 10 residues. V lost 6 bases to trimming and J lost 6 bases, with 4 bases between them. The germline gives CDR1 SNHLY, CDR2 FYNNEI. CDR3 amino acids: CASRSDTQYF. Written as DNA, the CDR3 is TGTGCCAGCAGGTCGGATACGCAGTATTTT.

This rearrangement joins TRBV27 to TRBJ2-3; TRBD2 matches 14 bases. Germline trimming cut 4 bases from V and 5 bases from J; bases unmatched to any gene: 8. The CDR3 is made up of 17 amino acids. Germline CDR1 and CDR2: MNHEY and SMNVEV (reference sequence). Here the CDR3 reads CASSSSGLAGAVDTQYF. The CDR3, as DNA: TGTGCCAGCAGTTCCTCGGGACTAGCGGGAGCCGTAGATACGCAGTATTTT.

This clone was seen a single time. The rearrangement uses TRBV5-1 and TRBJ1-1; maybe TRBD1 (6 bases). Trimming stripped 8 bases from V and 1 base from J, with 18 bases between. The CDR3 sequence is 15 residues long. Germline assignment: CDR1 SGHRS and CDR2 YFSETQ. The CDR3 reads CASTEAGATNTEAFF. As DNA, the CDR3 is TGCGCCAGTACGGAGGCAGGGGCTACGAACACTGAAGCTTTCTTT.

V usage is TRBV10-1 and J usage is TRBJ2-2; possibly TRBD1 or TRBD2 for D (5 bases each). From germline, CDR1 is WNHNN and CDR2 SYGVQD (reference sequence). The CDR3 length is 13 residues. The V end lost 8 bases, the J end lost 1 base, and 8 bases lay between the germline ends. CDR3 DNA: TGCGCCAGCTGGGACGGGAACACCGGGGAGCTGTTTTTT. Protein: CASWDGNTGELFF.

This chain joins TRBV5-1 and TRBJ2-7; D call uncertain. There are 14 residues in the CDR3. Germline V gene data show CDR1 as SGHRS and CDR2 as YFSETQ. V lost 2 bases and J 2 bases, leaving 11 bases between the germline ends. The CDR3 is CASSFQGNPYEQYF. As DNA, the CDR3 is TGCGCCAGCAGCTTTCAAGGGAATCCCTACGAGCAGTACTTC.

This chain joins TRBV29-1 and TRBJ2-1; 8 bases are a match to TRBD2. V trimming: 2 bases; J trimming: 15 bases; junction bases outside the gene matches: 12. The CDR3 covers 13 residues. CDR1 is SQVTM and CDR2 is ANQGSEA in the germline V gene. CDR3: CSVETGTSRGRFF. The CDR3 nucleotides read TGCAGCGTTGAAACAGGGACTAGTCGAGGTCGGTTCTTC.

This chain links TRBV18 with TRBJ2-1; unclear D gene. In germline, CDR1 is KGHSH, CDR2 LQKENI. The CDR3 runs to 15 residues. V was clipped by 5 bases and J by 5 bases, with 16 bases between them. The CDR3 bases are TGTGCCAGCTCATCCACCGGGCAGGCCGACAATGAGCAGTTCTTC. Translation gives CASSSTGQADNEQFF. The full variable domain, rest sourced from reference TRBV18 and TRBJ2-1, is NAGVMQNPRHLVRRRGQEARLRCSPMKGHSHVYWYRQLPEEGLKFMVYLQKENIIDESGMPKERFSAEFPKEGPSILRIQQVVRGDSAAYFCASSSTGQADNEQFFGPGTRLTVL.

This chain uses TRBV27 with TRBJ2-7; D might be TRBD1 or TRBD2, each matching 5 bases. CDR1 is MNHEY and CDR2 is SMNVEV in the germline V gene (reference sequence). V lost 1 base and J 3 bases, leaving 13 bases between the germline ends. This CDR3 comprises 15 residues. In DNA form, the CDR3 reads TGTGCCAGCAGTTTATTACTAGGGGCGAACTACGAGCAGTACTTC. The encoded protein is CASSLLLGANYEQYF.

This clone was detected a few times. This chain connects TRBV25-1 to TRBJ2-1, with D unclear. The CDR3 spans 14 residues. CDR1 is MGHDK, CDR2 SYGVNS, per germline. V was cut by 5 bases and J by 5 bases, with 13 bases left in between. The CDR3 DNA is TGTGCCAGCAGTATCCCCCGGCAGGACAATGAGCAGTTCTTC. Its protein product is CASSIPRQDNEQFF.

J is TRBJ2-1 and V is TRBV15; weak D call: TRBD2 (5 bases). Germline CDR1 and CDR2: LNHNV and YYDKDF (reference sequence). The CDR3 length is 16 residues. V was pared by 0 bases and J by 0 bases, with 9 bases between. The CDR3 loop reads CATSRDSVSSYNEQFF. The CDR3 nucleotides are TGTGCCACCAGCAGAGATAGCGTCAGCTCCTACAATGAGCAGTTCTTC.

This rearrangement joins TRBV5-4 to TRBJ2-2, with no clear D. CDR1 SGHNT and CDR2 YYREEE come from the germline V gene (reference sequence). Deletions cut 2 bases from V and 6 bases from J, with 11 bases between. The CDR3 has 14 amino acids. CDR3 sequence (DNA): TGTGCCAGCAGCTTAATCACACGCGCCGGGGAGCTGTTTTTT. Its translation: CASSLITRAGELFF.

The V and J genes are TRBV28 and TRBJ2-4; no definite D call. This CDR3 is 15 amino acids long. The V gene lost 6 bases and the J gene lost 0 bases, with 12 bases spanning the gap. Germline V gene lookup returns CDR1 MDHEN and CDR2 SYDVKM. The CDR3 DNA reads TGTGCCAGCAGCCGAAACCTGTTAGCCAAAAACATTCAGTACTTC. Translated: CASSRNLLAKNIQYF.

The chain combines TRBV18 with TRBJ2-1, with 8 bases aligning to TRBD2. V shed 0 bases, J shed 9 bases, and the junction held 7 bases outside the gene matches. The CDR3 spans 15 residues. From germline, CDR1 is KGHSH and CDR2 LQKENI. CDR3 amino acids: CASSPPSLGRAEQFF. For the CDR3, the DNA is TGTGCCAGCTCACCACCTAGCCTCGGGAGGGCTGAGCAGTTCTTC.

This chain connects TRBV14 to TRBJ2-1, with 10 bases identical to TRBD2. Germline loops: CDR1 SGHDN, CDR2 FVKESK. V gave up 1 base and J gave up 10 bases; unmatched junction bases: 1. The CDR3 is 13 amino acids. The chain's CDR3 is CASSQGGLAEQFF. CDR3 in DNA: TGTGCCAGCAGCCAAGGGGGACTAGCGGAGCAGTTCTTC.

The V and J genes are TRBV6-5 and TRBJ1-2, with a tentative D call TRBD1 (5 bases). From germline, CDR1 is MNHEY and CDR2 SVGAGI. This CDR3 spans 15 amino acids. The germline V and J ends were trimmed by 5 bases and 0 bases, with 13 bases remaining between them. CDR3 residues: CASSPGQRANYGYTF. The CDR3 DNA reads TGTGCCAGCAGTCCTGGACAAAGAGCTAACTATGGCTACACCTTC.

This chain connects TRBV19 to TRBJ2-1; 16 bases are shared with TRBD2. The CDR3 spans 15 residues. The germline V gene encodes CDR1 LNHDA and CDR2 SQIVND (reference sequence). The V segment lost 6 bases and the J segment 9 bases; nucleotides outside the gene matches: 5. The CDR3 loop reads CASSGTSGRASEQFF. The CDR3 DNA reads as TGTGCCAGTAGCGGGACTAGCGGGAGGGCCAGTGAGCAGTTCTTC. Looking up the rest from reference TRBV19 and TRBJ2-1 gives the full variable domain: DGGITQSPKYLFRKEGQNVTLSCEQNLNHDAMYWYRQDPGQGLRLIYYSQIVNDFQKGDIAEGYSVSREKKESFPLTVTSAQKNPTAFYLCASSGTSGRASEQFFGPGTRLTVL.

The rearrangement joins TRBV7-2 to TRBJ2-3; a weak D match, TRBD1 (6 bases). The CDR3 sequence is 14 residues long. Germline V gene sequence: CDR1 SGHTA, CDR2 FQGNSA. V was cut by 4 bases and J by 2 bases, with 10 bases left in between. CDR3: CASSSGHFTDTQYF. The CDR3 bases are TGTGCCAGCAGCTCGGGACACTTCACAGATACGCAGTATTTT.

The V gene is TRBV18, the J gene TRBJ2-3; D not resolved. The CDR3 loop spans 15 amino acids. Trimming took 3 bases from V and 0 from J, leaving 10 bases between them. The germline gives CDR1 KGHSH, CDR2 LQKENI. CDR3 protein: CASSPYQSSTDTQYF. The CDR3 DNA reads as TGTGCCAGCTCACCTTACCAAAGTAGCACAGATACGCAGTATTTT.

The rearrangement uses TRBV6-1 and TRBJ1-3, with D possibly TRBD1 on 5 matching bases. Trimming cost V 4 bases and J 2 bases, with 6 bases left between them. Per germline, CDR1 MNHNS and CDR2 SASEGT. CDR3 size: 13 residues. The CDR3 reads CASSGGPGNTIYF. CDR3 bases: TGTGCCAGCAGTGGGGGACCTGGAAACACCATATATTTT.

The rearrangement uses TRBV4-1 and TRBJ2-1, with D possibly matching TRBD2 (6 bases). Germline CDR1 and CDR2: MGHRA and YSYEKL. Deletions cut 3 bases from V and 6 bases from J, with 15 bases between. CDR3 length equals 15 residues. The CDR3 DNA is TGCGCCAGCAGCCAGGGACCTCTGGGGGGCAATGAGCAGTTCTTC. It is translated as CASSQGPLGGNEQFF.

The CDR3 is CASSIGNRGQNNEQFF. CDR3 coding DNA: TGTGCCAGTAGTATCGGCAACAGGGGGCAAAACAATGAGCAGTTCTTC. The gene calls are TRBV19 and TRBJ2-1; 9 positions match TRBD1. V gave up 3 bases and J gave up 5 bases; unmatched junction bases: 8. The germline V gene has CDR1 LNHDA and CDR2 SQIVND (reference sequence). This CDR3 region has 16 residues.

This chain links TRBV29-1 with TRBJ1-2, with D uncertain. Germline assignment: CDR1 SQVTM and CDR2 ANQGSEA. The CDR3 runs 12 residues. V was clipped by 0 bases and J by 8 bases, with 10 bases between them. The CDR3 is CSVEDSFWGYTF. For the CDR3, the DNA is TGCAGCGTTGAAGACAGCTTCTGGGGCTACACCTTC.

J is TRBJ1-1 and V is TRBV7-1; D remains ambiguous. TRBV7-1 is treated as an ORF (open reading frame) with a function not yet certain. The CDR3 is made up of 13 amino acids. The ends were cut back, 4 bases at V and 2 bases at J, with 8 bases in the middle. CDR3 bases: TGTGCCAGCAGCTTAGAAGGAAACACTGAAGCTTTCTTT. This sequence encodes CASSLEGNTEAFF.

This clone appeared a few times. The gene calls are TRBV11-1 and TRBJ2-1, with TRBD1 identical over 7 bases. Trimming removed 5 bases from V and 0 bases from J; junction bases left unmatched: 1. CDR1 is SGHAT and CDR2 is FQDESV in the germline V gene (reference sequence). The CDR3 is 14 residues long. The CDR3 nucleotides are TGTGCCAGCAGCGGACAGGACTCCTACAATGAGCAGTTCTTC. It encodes CASSGQDSYNEQFF.

The CDR3: CASSPTGTGLDYGYTF. CDR3 nucleotide sequence: TGTGCCAGCAGTCCCACCGGGACAGGGTTGGACTATGGCTACACCTTC. The chain has TRBV28 and TRBJ1-2; 9 nucleotides agree with TRBD1. CDR3 size: 16 residues. CDR1 and CDR2 from the germline V gene are MDHEN and SYDVKM. V shed 5 bases and J 3 bases; nucleotides not matched to a gene: 10.

This rearrangement joins TRBV7-9 to TRBJ2-7, with D perhaps TRBD2 (6 bases). The CDR3 totals 16 residues. The germline V gene has CDR1 SEHNR and CDR2 FQNEAQ (reference sequence). V lost 1 base, J lost 3 bases, and 16 bases lay in between. The CDR3: CASSLGELGTFYEQYF. The CDR3 DNA sequence: TGTGCCAGCAGCTTAGGGGAGTTGGGGACTTTCTACGAGCAGTACTTC.